These T cell receptor beta chains were read from a single sample in a study of T cell responses to AZD1222 COVID-19 vaccine. Libraries were prepared by immunoSEQ multiplex PCR; TCRdb keeps only in-frame clonotypes and omits some of them. The profile shows more than 95,000 clones, roughly 87% of them singletons. The material sequenced was peripheral blood, taken 28 days after the second AZD1222 dose. Source of these receptors: an adult who received the AZD1222 COVID-19 vaccine. Both conserved end residues are part of each CDR3. D genes are given only for firm matches. Clone size is shown for a subset of rows, as once, few, many or a class of expanded clone.

TGTGCCAGTAGTGCCACCAGAGGTCCACTCTACAATGAGCAGTTCTTC	CASSATRGPLYNEQFF	.	.	TRBV19	TRBJ2-1
TGTGCCTGGGGGGCCGGTGGAAATTCACCCCTCCACTTT	CAWGAGGNSPLHF	.	.	TRBV30	TRBJ1-6
TGTGCCAGCAGCTTAGCGAGGGGGAGGGACGAGCAGTACTTC	CASSLARGRDEQYF	.	.	TRBV7-2	TRBJ2-7
TGTGCCTGGAGCCCGGTGGGGGGAAATTCACCCCTCCACTTT	CAWSPVGGNSPLHF	.	.	TRBV30	TRBJ1-6
TGTGCCAGCAGCCAAGGCATTCCTAACACCGGGGAGCTGTTTTTT	CASSQGIPNTGELFF	.	.	TRBV11-2	TRBJ2-2
TGTGCCACCAGTGAAGCCGGGACAGTCTACGAGCAGTACTTC	CATSEAGTVYEQYF	TRBD1	.	TRBV24-1	TRBJ2-7
TGTGCCAGCAGTGTACAGATGAACACTGAAGCTTTCTTT	CASSVQMNTEAFF	.	.	TRBV2	TRBJ1-1
TGTGCCAGCAGGAGGACAGCCCTGCCCAATGAGCAGTTCTTC	CASRRTALPNEQFF	.	.	TRBV2	TRBJ2-1
TGTGCCAGTAGTATAAACCCAGGGGAATCCTACGAGCAGTACTTC	CASSINPGESYEQYF	.	.	TRBV19	TRBJ2-7
TGTGCCAGCAGTCCTACAGGGAACTATGGCTACACCTTC	CASSPTGNYGYTF	.	.	TRBV6-6	TRBJ1-2
TGTGCCAGCAGCTCGGGGACTAGCGGGAGGATATACGAGCAGTACTTC	CASSSGTSGRIYEQYF	TRBD2	.	TRBV11-2	TRBJ2-7
TGCGCCAGCGGGGGGAACAGCTCCTACGAGCAGTACTTC	CASGGNSSYEQYF	.	.	TRBV5-1	TRBJ2-7
TGTGCCACCGGGAAAGGACGGCTGAGCTCCTACAATGAGCAGTTCTTC	CATGKGRLSSYNEQFF	.	.	TRBV24-1	TRBJ2-1
TGTGCCAGCAGTCAACAAGGCCGAGTGCCTCGGATGAACACTGAAGCTTTCTTT	CASSQQGRVPRMNTEAFF	.	.	TRBV28	TRBJ1-1
TGTGCCAGCAGCGTAACGACTAGCGGGGGCCAAGGGACGCAGTATTTT	CASSVTTSGGQGTQYF	TRBD2	.	TRBV9	TRBJ2-3
TGTGCCAGTACCGACAGAGCCAACTTCCCCTATGGCTACACCTTC	CASTDRANFPYGYTF	.	.	TRBV19	TRBJ1-2
TGTGCCACCAGCAGAGATCCAGGGGGCTATGGCTACACCTTC	CATSRDPGGYGYTF	TRBD1	.	TRBV15	TRBJ1-2
TGTGCCAGCAGTTACTCTCGCGGTATCTCCTACGAGCAGTACTTC	CASSYSRGISYEQYF	.	.	TRBV6-5	TRBJ2-7
TGTGCCTGGAGTGTACGAGAGATAAACACCATATATTTT	CAWSVREINTIYF	.	.	TRBV30	TRBJ1-3
TGTGCCAGCAGCCCACAGACAGGGCTGAACACTGAAGCTTTCTTT	CASSPQTGLNTEAFF	TRBD1	few	TRBV7-8	TRBJ1-1
TGTGCCAGCAGTCCGACGGGACTAGCAGGCGGGGAGCTGTTTTTT	CASSPTGLAGGELFF	TRBD2	.	TRBV6-5	TRBJ2-2
TGTGCCAGCAGCCTCGGAGCAGGCCGGGACACCATATATTTT	CASSLGAGRDTIYF	.	.	TRBV3-1/TRBV3-2	TRBJ1-3
TGTGCCAGCAGCTTAGGGGATTATAGCAATCAGCCCCAGCATTTT	CASSLGDYSNQPQHF	.	.	TRBV7-2	TRBJ1-5
TGTGCCAGCAGTGAAGAGGCAGGGGGCCAAGAGACCCAGTACTTC	CASSEEAGGQETQYF	TRBD1	few	TRBV6-1	TRBJ2-5
TGTGCCATCAGACCGGCCAGCTCCTATAATTCACCCCTCCACTTT	CAIRPASSYNSPLHF	.	.	TRBV10-3	TRBJ1-6
TGTGCCAGCAGGGCCGGGACAGGGGGGAGCACTGAAGCTTTCTTT	CASRAGTGGSTEAFF	TRBD1	.	TRBV6-6	TRBJ1-1
TGTGCCAGCCGGGACAGCAACTCTGGAAACACCATATATTTT	CASRDSNSGNTIYF	TRBD1	.	TRBV28	TRBJ1-3
TGTGCCAGCTCACCCGGGACTAGCGGGCCCGAGCAGTACTTC	CASSPGTSGPEQYF	TRBD2	once	TRBV18	TRBJ2-7
TGTGCCAGCTCACCCCCCGGGGGAACTAATGAAAAACTGTTTTTT	CASSPPGGTNEKLFF	.	.	TRBV18	TRBJ1-4